One sample yielded the 29 T cell receptor beta chains listed below, sequenced in a study of blood T cells in healthy people across ages. PCR was performed a second time for 7 to 11 cycles using a sample-barcoded 5' primer and a J-beta primer mix. MiXCR was run by TCRdb on the 5' RACE reads, yielding one entry per CDR3 protein. Of hundreds of thousands of distinct CDR3 sequences in the sample, approximately 52% are singletons; the top ten hold roughly 12%. The specimen sequenced was blood. The receptors were sampled from a woman older than 75 in good health.

This chain connects TRBV12-3 or TRBV12-4 to TRBJ2-7, with a tentative D call TRBD2 (6 bases). The CDR3 runs 13 residues. V lost 4 bases to trimming and J lost 6 bases, with 13 bases between them. Here the CDR3 reads CASSSGLSREQYF. The CDR3 nucleotides are TGTGCCAGCAGTTCGGGACTTTCTCGCGAGCAGTACTTC.

J is TRBJ2-5 and V is TRBV20-1; D is unclear. Trimming pared 3 bases from V and 11 bases from J, leaving 25 bases between. The CDR3 extends over 15 amino acids. CDR1 is DFQATT, CDR2 SNEGSKA, per germline (reference sequence). The CDR3 sequence is CSASSARRVYNGQYF. DNA for the CDR3: TGCAGTGCTAGTTCGGCCCGGCGCGTCTACAATGGGCAGTACTTC.

The rearrangement uses TRBV12-3 or TRBV12-4 and TRBJ1-5; a weak D match, TRBD1 (5 bases). V lost 6 bases and J lost 4, with 13 bases in between. The CDR3 extends over 14 amino acids. CDR3: CASSRAGPNQPQHF. DNA of the CDR3: TGTGCCAGCAGCCGGGCAGGGCCGAATCAGCCCCAGCATTTT.

This clonotype appeared many times. V gene TRBV5-1 combines with J gene TRBJ2-7; 9 positions match TRBD2. The CDR3 consists of 14 residues. The V and J ends lost 2 bases and 5 bases, in that order; junction bases with no gene match: 5. Germline loops: CDR1 SGHRS, CDR2 YFSETQ. Written as DNA, the CDR3 is TGCGCCAGCAGCTTTAGCGGGAGTCCCGACGAGCAGTACTTC. It codes for CASSFSGSPDEQYF.

The CDR3 protein is CASSEPVVFEFTGRAYNEQYF. As DNA, the CDR3 is TGTGCCAGCAGTGAACCGGTAGTTTTTGAGTTTACCGGGAGGGCCTACAATGAGCAGTACTTC. J is TRBJ2-1 and V is TRBV2, with TRBD2 identical over 8 bases. The tail of the sequence fits TRBJ2-7 better, so the J call may be wrong. The CDR3 extends over 21 amino acids. Germline V gives CDR1 SNHLY, CDR2 FYNNEI.

V and J are TRBV4-2 and TRBJ2-1, with 10 bases identical to TRBD2. Trimming took 4 bases from V and 6 from J; bases not matched to a gene: 9. The CDR3 is 16 residues long. Per germline, CDR1 LGHNA and CDR2 YNFKEQ. CDR3: CASSPLAGGLINEQFF. The CDR3 DNA sequence: TGTGCCAGCAGCCCTTTAGCGGGGGGACTAATCAATGAGCAGTTCTTC.

The chain couples TRBV24-1 to TRBJ1-2, with 11 bases identical to TRBD1. Looked up from germline, CDR1 is KGHDR and CDR2 is SFDVKD. The J segment lost 8 bases and the V segment lost 3 bases, leaving 10 bases of the junction unmatched. The CDR3 has 16 amino acids. In DNA form, the CDR3 reads TGTGCCACCAGTGATGCCCGGACAGGGGGCGCGGGAGGCTACACCTTC. The encoded protein is CATSDARTGGAGGYTF.

The V call is TRBV9, the J call TRBJ2-3; 12 positions agree with TRBD2. The germline V gene encodes CDR1 SGDLS and CDR2 YYNGEE. Germline trimming cut 0 bases from V and 4 bases from J; bases unmatched to any gene: 9. CDR3 length: 18 amino acids. CDR3 bases: TGTGCCAGCAGCGTAGGGGGTAGGACTAGCGGGATTGCAGATACGCAGTATTTT. It encodes CASSVGGRTSGIADTQYF.

This clonotype has a single count. This sequence joins TRBV20-1 and TRBJ1-5; no clear D. The V and J ends lost 0 bases and 0 bases respectively, with 9 bases between them. CDR3 length equals 15 residues. Per the germline V gene, CDR1 is DFQATT and CDR2 is SNEGSKA (reference sequence). CDR3 sequence: CSARDRRHSNQPQHF. DNA of the CDR3: TGCAGTGCTAGAGACAGGAGGCATAGCAATCAGCCCCAGCATTTT.

The V and J genes are TRBV5-1 and TRBJ2-1, with 16 positions matching TRBD2. V was pared by 4 bases and J by 8 bases, with 12 bases of the junction left unmatched. This CDR3 has 18 amino acids. Germline CDR1 SGHRS, CDR2 YFSETQ. CDR3 nucleotide sequence: TGCGCCAGCAGCCCCGGGACTAGCGGGAGGGCCTACTTCGATGAGCAGTTCTTC. It is translated as CASSPGTSGRAYFDEQFF.

To note about this clonotype: One base away lies a much larger clone, so this may be a sequencing read error. The chain combines TRBV28 with TRBJ2-3; D ambiguous. Germline V gene sequence: CDR1 MDHEN, CDR2 SYDVKM. This CDR3 has 13 residues. V was shortened by 4 bases and J by 4 bases, with 9 bases between the two germline ends. The DNA for the CDR3 is TGTGCCAGCAGTTGGTCGGAATCAGATACGCAGTATTTT. It yields the protein CASSWSESDTQYF.

Worth noting for this clonotype: This sequence may be a read error, since a much larger clone differs from it by one base. V usage is TRBV2 and J usage is TRBJ2-1, with D possibly matching TRBD2 (5 bases). Per germline, CDR1 SNHLY and CDR2 FYNNEI. The CDR3 loop spans 13 amino acids. The CDR3 bases are TGTGCCAGCAAGACTAACTCCCACAATGAGCAGTTCTTC. Encoded protein: CASKTNSHNEQFF. The complete variable domain, with remaining parts taken from reference TRBV2 and TRBJ2-1, reads EPEVTQTPSHQVTQMGQEVILRCVPISNHLYFYWYRQILGQKVEFLVSFYNNEISEKSEIFDDQFSVERPDGSNFTLKIRSTKLEDSAMYFCASKTNSHNEQFFGPGTRLTVL.

With respect to this clonotype: This may be a read error: a much more frequent sequence differs by one nucleotide. The V gene is TRBV9, the J gene TRBJ2-3; the match to TRBD2 covers 7 bases. CDR3 size: 18 residues. V gave up 0 bases and J gave up 8 bases; unmatched junction bases: 18. Looked up from germline, CDR1 is SGDLS and CDR2 is YYNGEE. The CDR3 DNA is TGTGCCAGCAGCGTAGAAGGTATGGGAGGGAGGGCCGCGGGTACGCAGTATTTT. It yields the protein CASSVEGMGGRAAGTQYF.

The sample holds one count of this clonotype. This may arise from a read error, as a much more abundant clone is one base away. This chain links TRBV27 with TRBJ2-1; no clear D gene. Looked up from germline, CDR1 is MNHEY and CDR2 is SMNVEV (reference sequence). The CDR3 is made up of 14 amino acids. The V end lost 8 bases, the J end lost 3 bases, and 14 bases lay between the germline ends. This CDR3 is CASGLVANYNEQFF. The CDR3 DNA follows: TGTGCCAGCGGGTTGGTGGCAAACTACAATGAGCAGTTCTTC.

The rearrangement uses TRBV12-3 or TRBV12-4 and TRBJ1-1; D is unclear. Trimming removed 6 bases from V and 4 bases from J, with 6 bases in between. CDR3 length: 11 amino acids. This chain's CDR3 is CASRAFTEAFF. The CDR3 nucleotides are TGTGCCAGCAGGGCGTTCACTGAAGCTTTCTTT.

This clonotype occurred many times. The V gene is TRBV6-5, the J gene TRBJ2-5; TRBD2 is a possible D gene (5 bases). The V end was cut by 5 bases, the J end by 2 bases, with 12 bases between. Germline CDR1 MNHEY, CDR2 SVGAGI. There are 14 residues in the CDR3. The CDR3 nucleotides are TGTGCCAGCAGTAACCGTCGGGATCAAGAGACCCAGTACTTC. Translating it yields CASSNRRDQETQYF.

As to this clonotype: A much bigger clone sits one base away, suggesting this may be a read error. CDR3 in amino acids: CASSFSQGEQYF. The CDR3 DNA reads TGTGCCAGCAGTTTTTCACAGGGGGAGCAGTACTTC. This sequence joins TRBV27 and TRBJ2-5, with TRBD1 matching 8 bases. The CDR3 runs to 12 residues. The V gene end was trimmed by 3 bases and the J gene end by 11 bases; junction bases not matched to a gene: 5. Germline CDR1 MNHEY, CDR2 SMNVEV (reference sequence).

This clonotype was counted at least ten times. V usage is TRBV29-1 and J usage is TRBJ2-1; tentatively, D is TRBD1 (5 bases). Trimming took off 2 bases at V and 12 bases at J, with 8 bases between the two ends. There are 10 residues in the CDR3. The V gene's germline CDR1 is SQVTM and CDR2 ANQGSEA. The CDR3 DNA is TGCAGCGTTGAATGGGGCGGGCAGTTCTTC. Amino acid sequence: CSVEWGGQFF.

This clonotype came up many times. CDR3 nucleotide sequence: TGTGCCAGCAGGGGCGGGACAGGGATAGTAAATGAGCAGTTCTTC. It encodes CASRGGTGIVNEQFF. V usage is TRBV27 and J usage is TRBJ2-1; 9 positions match TRBD1. CDR3 size: 15 residues. With 6 bases clipped from V and 7 bases from J, the junction kept 10 bases outside the gene matches. The germline gives CDR1 MNHEY, CDR2 SMNVEV (reference sequence).

This clonotype occurred a few times. A much larger clone is a single base away; this may be a read error. The V and J genes are TRBV6-5 and TRBJ2-7, with 12 bases lining up with TRBD2. The CDR3 consists of 14 residues. The germline CDR1 and CDR2 sequences are MNHEY and SVGAGI. J lost 12 bases, V lost 2 bases, and 8 bases had no gene match. The CDR3 DNA reads TGTGCCAGCAGTTACGCGATACTAGCGGGGGGTACGTACTTC. Translating gives CASSYAILAGGTYF.

This clonotype was seen a few times. This chain uses TRBV7-9 with TRBJ2-3, with D uncertain. The CDR3 is made up of 14 amino acids. V was pared by 2 bases and J by 5 bases, with 11 bases between. Germline V gene lookup returns CDR1 SEHNR and CDR2 FQNEAQ (reference sequence). The CDR3 loop reads CASSLTGARDTQYF. The CDR3 coding sequence is TGTGCCAGCAGCTTAACCGGAGCACGAGATACGCAGTATTTT.

As regards this clonotype: Given a much more abundant clone one base away, this may be a read error. The rearrangement links TRBV2 to TRBJ2-1; a possible D gene is TRBD2 (6 bases). CDR1 is SNHLY and CDR2 is FYNNEI in the germline V gene. The CDR3 contains 15 residues. In nucleotides, the CDR3 is TGTGCCAGCCACGCGTCTAGCGCGTCCTACAATGAGCAGCTCTTC. Residues: CASHASSASYNEQLF.

The J gene is TRBJ2-1, the V gene TRBV10-3; TRBD1 is a possible D gene (6 bases). Germline CDR1 ENHRY, CDR2 SYGVKD. The CDR3 extends over 15 amino acids. Trimming took off 5 bases at V and 6 bases at J, with 17 bases between the two ends. CDR3 in amino acids: CAISPDSTSTNEQFF. The CDR3 bases are TGTGCCATCAGTCCGGACAGCACGAGCACCAATGAGCAGTTCTTC.

This rearrangement joins TRBV5-6 to TRBJ1-4; 8 bases agree with TRBD1. CDR1 and CDR2 (germline): SGHDT, YYEEEE. CDR3 length: 15 amino acids. V shed 0 bases, J shed 8 bases, and the junction held 6 bases outside the gene matches. CDR3 in amino acids: CASSLGTGLSEKLFF. CDR3 DNA: TGTGCCAGCAGCTTGGGGACAGGGCTAAGCGAAAAACTGTTTTTT.

This clonotype was seen at least ten times. The rearrangement joins TRBV7-9 to TRBJ1-6, with 7 bases identical to TRBD1. Germline V gene data show CDR1 as SEHNR and CDR2 as FQNEAQ (reference sequence). The CDR3 sequence is 14 residues long. V trimming: 4 bases; J trimming: 6 bases; junction bases outside the gene matches: 3. The CDR3 coding sequence is TGTGCCAGCAGCTCCGGGACAGTTAATTCACCCCTCCACTTT. This codes for CASSSGTVNSPLHF.

This chain joins TRBV4-3 and TRBJ2-3, with 7 bases matching TRBD2. The CDR3 is made up of 17 amino acids. J gave up 4 bases and V 1 base, and 11 bases lay outside the gene matches. Germline CDR1 and CDR2: LGHNA and YSLEER. This CDR3 reads CASSQGMAGVVADTQYF. The CDR3 DNA reads TGCGCCAGCAGCCAAGGAATGGCGGGAGTGGTAGCAGATACGCAGTATTTT.

The chain is built from TRBV20-1 and TRBJ2-1; 11 nucleotides line up with TRBD1. The J call may be faulty, since TRBJ2-7 better matches the DNA end. The CDR3 length is 14 residues. Germline values: CDR1 DFQATT, CDR2 SNEGSKA (reference sequence). In DNA, the CDR3 is TGCAGTGCCGTGGACAGGGGGCATTTTAACGAGCAGTACTTC. It encodes CSAVDRGHFNEQYF.

At least ten counts were recorded for this clonotype. This sequence joins TRBV5-1 and TRBJ2-4, with D perhaps given as TRBD1 or TRBD2 (5 bases each). Germline V gives CDR1 SGHRS, CDR2 YFSETQ. The V end was cut by 3 bases, the J end by 6 bases, with 13 bases between. CDR3 length equals 14 residues. CDR3 amino acids: CASSWGPEGNIQYF. Here the CDR3 DNA reads TGCGCCAGCAGCTGGGGACCAGAGGGAAACATTCAGTACTTC.

Points on this clonotype: A much larger clone lies one base from this, so it may be a read error. The chain links TRBV27 to TRBJ2-4; D call uncertain. The end of the DNA aligns better with TRBJ2-7, so the J call may be wrong. The V gene's germline CDR1 is MNHEY and CDR2 SMNVEV (reference sequence). The CDR3 has 13 residues. The CDR3 DNA sequence: TGTGCCAGCAGTACCCGGGCGATCTACGAGCAGTACTTC. Residues: CASSTRAIYEQYF.